This T cell receptor (beta chain) came from a study of cytomegalovirus exposure and HLA in healthy donors. Study-level findings and limits: A list of around 160 TCR beta chains associated with cytomegalovirus was given. Many donors shared some public TCRs, even though most TCR sequences were rare.

The trim removed 3 bases at V and 4 bases at J, leaving 4 bases unmatched. Germline CDR1 is SGHRS and CDR2 is YFSETQ. The CDR3 sequence is 16 residues long. Profiling relied on immunoSEQ multiplex PCR, and the TCRdb table lists in-frame clones only, not all of them. This sample has around 150,000 clones, with approximately 88% found just once. At least ten counts were recorded for this clone. The antigen remains unidentified. The sequencing input was PBMCs. The chain recombines TRBV5-1 with TRBJ2-2; 12 bases fit TRBD2. The clonotype was recovered from a man aged 25 to 45 in good health and CMV-seropositive. CDR3 coding DNA: TGCGCCAGCAGCTCCGGACTAGCGGGGATCACCGGGGAGCTGTTTTTT. Translation gives CASSSGLAGITGELFF.